This T cell receptor beta chain was profiled in a study of shared clonotypes between healthy human individuals. Genomic DNA of every subset was divided equally among multiple immunoSEQ plates. Sequencing used immunoSEQ multiplex PCR; TCRdb keeps in-frame clones, though not all of them. The sample carries about 1.1 million clones, approximately 80% recorded once. This CDR3 has 17 residues. Trimming left V 1 base short and J 7 bases short, with 19 bases between. Germline V CDR1 and CDR2: LNHNV, YYDKDF (reference sequence). This rearrangement joins TRBV15 to TRBJ1-4; D might be TRBD1 (6 bases). What was sequenced was memory CD4+ T cells from PBMCs. The subset is: CD45RA-negative fraction. The clonotype comes from a man younger than 35 in good health. Some clones in this sample may be carry-over from other donors' samples. CDR3 nucleotide sequence: TGTGCCACCAGCAGAGGCAATATTGCGCAGGGGATTGAAAAACTGTTTTTT. Encoded protein: CATSRGNIAQGIEKLFF.